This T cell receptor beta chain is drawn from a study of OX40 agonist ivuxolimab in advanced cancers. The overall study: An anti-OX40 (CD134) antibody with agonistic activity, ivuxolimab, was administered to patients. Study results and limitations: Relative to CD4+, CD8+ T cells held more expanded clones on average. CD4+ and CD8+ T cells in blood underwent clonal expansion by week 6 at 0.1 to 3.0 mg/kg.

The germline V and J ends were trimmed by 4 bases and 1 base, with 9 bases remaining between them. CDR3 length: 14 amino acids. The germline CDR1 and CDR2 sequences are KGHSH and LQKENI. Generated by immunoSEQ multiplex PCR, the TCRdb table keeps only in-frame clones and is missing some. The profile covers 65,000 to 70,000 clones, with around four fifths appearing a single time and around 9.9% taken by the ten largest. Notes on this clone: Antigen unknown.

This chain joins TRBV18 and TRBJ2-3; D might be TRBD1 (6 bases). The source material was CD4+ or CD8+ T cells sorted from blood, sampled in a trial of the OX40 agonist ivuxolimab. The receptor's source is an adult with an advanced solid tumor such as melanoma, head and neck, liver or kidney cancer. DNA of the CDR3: TGTGCCAGCTCACGGACAGTTCGCACAGATACGCAGTATTTT. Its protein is CASSRTVRTDTQYF.